Below, 10 T cell receptor beta chains from the same sample are listed, as sequenced in a study of CD8+ T cells in alopecia areata (dated by TCRdb to between 2018 and 2020). The treatment or condition label, read with the paper, signifies: oral pan-JAK inhibitor, 5-10 mg twice daily. The library was built by means of the immunoSEQ multiplex PCR assay. For TCR sequencing, RNA was extracted from every sample and reverse transcribed into cDNA to serve as template. The table comes from immuneACCESS by way of TCRdb, which keeps in-frame sequences with V and J called. Part of the clones is missing from these tables; in studies checked, under half for an unresolved V gene and the rest for unknown reasons. This sample comprises about 210,000 clones, roughly two fifths of them detected only once. The top ten clonotypes cover roughly 2.6% of the sample. This sample comprised CD4+ T cells sorted from blood, obtained at roughly week 38, from a patient treated with tofacitinib. Receptors originate from a human donor with alopecia areata.

This clone has just a few counts. The gene calls are TRBV7-9 and TRBJ2-6; 9 bases are a match to TRBD1. Losses at the gene ends were 7 bases for V and 3 bases for J; bases not matched to a gene: 7. Germline V gives CDR1 SEHNR, CDR2 FQNEAQ (reference sequence). The CDR3 is 16 amino acids. CDR3 DNA sequence: TGTGCCAGCATCCGGGGACAGGGCGGTGGGGCCAACGTCCTGACTTTC. As protein: CASIRGQGGGANVLTF.

V is TRBV9 and J is TRBJ1-3; D not resolved. CDR3 length: 12 amino acids. Germline lookup yields CDR1 SGDLS and CDR2 YYNGEE. V was trimmed by 0 bases and J by 4 bases, leaving 2 bases between them. The DNA of the CDR3 is TGTGCCAGCAGCGTAGCAGGAAACACCATATATTTT. Amino acid sequence: CASSVAGNTIYF.

This clone was seen a handful of times. This chain links TRBV30 with TRBJ1-1; no firm D call. The germline CDR1 and CDR2 sequences are GTSNPN and SVGIG (reference sequence). This CDR3 region has 13 residues. The ends were cut back, 3 bases at V and 0 bases at J, with 8 bases in the middle. The CDR3 DNA reads TGTGCCTGGAGACGTAACATGAACACTGAAGCTTTCTTT. It yields the protein CAWRRNMNTEAFF.

The chain has TRBV30 and TRBJ2-4; D possibly corresponds to TRBD2 (5 bases). The ends were cut back, 0 bases at V and 5 bases at J, with 14 bases in the middle. Germline V gives CDR1 GTSNPN, CDR2 SVGIG (reference sequence). The CDR3 is 15 residues long. CDR3 sequence: CAWSVGRRIENIQYF. The CDR3 bases are TGTGCCTGGAGTGTGGGTAGGAGGATTGAAAACATTCAGTACTTC.

The chain joins TRBV19 to TRBJ2-1, with a weak D call TRBD2 (6 bases). Germline loops: CDR1 LNHDA, CDR2 SQIVND (reference sequence). Trimming took 9 bases from V and 0 from J, leaving 12 bases between them. The CDR3 spans 14 residues. This CDR3 reads CASRRESSYNEQFF. CDR3 coding DNA: TGTGCCAGCCGACGGGAGAGCTCCTACAATGAGCAGTTCTTC.

V gene TRBV7-9 combines with J gene TRBJ2-1; maybe TRBD1 (5 bases). V was shortened by 1 base and J by 2 bases, with 9 bases between the two germline ends. Germline V gene lookup returns CDR1 SEHNR and CDR2 FQNEAQ (reference sequence). The CDR3 runs to 15 residues. CDR3: CASSLEGLPYNEQFF. The CDR3 DNA reads TGTGCCAGCAGCTTAGAGGGGTTGCCCTACAATGAGCAGTTCTTC.

This clone was found a few times. The V and J genes are TRBV7-2 and TRBJ1-2; the match to TRBD1 covers 7 bases. Germline V lookup: CDR1 SGHTA, CDR2 FQGNSA. V lost 0 bases and J lost 8; bases outside the gene matches: 6. The CDR3 extends over 14 amino acids. The CDR3 here is CASSLARQGVGYTF. The CDR3 bases are TGTGCCAGCAGCTTAGCGAGACAGGGTGTGGGCTACACCTTC.

This clone was picked up one time. The chain couples TRBV6-1 to TRBJ2-7; tentative D call: TRBD1 (6 bases). CDR3 size: 16 residues. Germline V lookup: CDR1 MNHNS, CDR2 SASEGT. Trimming removed 4 bases at V and 1 base at J, with 17 bases between. The CDR3 bases are TGTGCCAGCAGTGTAGCCGGACAGCTCGTTTCCTACGAGCAGTACTTC. Amino acids: CASSVAGQLVSYEQYF.

The chain has TRBV19 and TRBJ2-2; D possibly corresponds to TRBD2 (7 bases). V lost 9 bases and J lost 9, with 14 bases in between. CDR3 size: 12 residues. Germline V gives CDR1 LNHDA, CDR2 SQIVND (reference sequence). DNA for the CDR3: TGTGCCAGCCAGTGGGGGGGCCGGGAGCTGTTTTTT. Translation: CASQWGGRELFF.

This clone has more than one count but fewer than ten. The chain recombines TRBV30 with TRBJ1-2; D not certain. V was shortened by 1 base and J by 8 bases, with 11 bases between the two germline ends. This CDR3 spans 12 amino acids. Germline V CDR1 and CDR2: GTSNPN, SVGIG (reference sequence). CDR3 residues: CAWSGGVGGYTF. The CDR3 region has the DNA TGTGCCTGGAGTGGAGGTGTAGGCGGCTACACCTTC.